These 14 T cell receptor beta chains were sequenced from one sample in a study of shared clonotypes between healthy human individuals. Generated by immunoSEQ multiplex PCR, the TCRdb table keeps only in-frame clones and is missing some. There are millions of clones in the sample; 95% occur only once, and roughly 0.13% lies in the top ten. Sequencing was performed on naive CD4+ T cells sorted from blood. Sample subset: CD45RA+ positively selected. These receptors all come from a young man in good health.

Written as DNA, the CDR3 is TGCGCCAGCAGCCCGTCTGCTAGCGGGGAGGTTGAGCAGTTCTTC. It codes for CASSPSASGEVEQFF. V is TRBV5-1 and J is TRBJ2-1; 9 bases match TRBD2. After removal of 4 bases from V and 9 bases from J, the junction contained 11 bases not matched to a gene. The CDR3 has 15 amino acids. Germline loops: CDR1 SGHRS, CDR2 YFSETQ.

The chain has TRBV29-1 and TRBJ2-1; TRBD2 aligns across 12 bases. CDR3 size: 18 residues. V trimming: 7 bases; J trimming: 3 bases; junction bases outside the gene matches: 16. CDR1 SQVTM and CDR2 ANQGSEA come from the germline V gene. Written as DNA, the CDR3 is TGCAGCGCCCCACCTCTAGCGGGAGGGCCCGCAGGCTACAATGAGCAGTTCTTC. Its protein product is CSAPPLAGGPAGYNEQFF.

The CDR3 sequence: CAWSGTGGGAQHF. The CDR3 region has the DNA TGTGCCTGGAGTGGGACAGGCGGGGGGGCGCAGCATTTT. The chain is built from TRBV30 and TRBJ1-5, with 7 bases matching TRBD1. Germline V lookup: CDR1 GTSNPN, CDR2 SVGIG (reference sequence). CDR3 length: 13 amino acids. J lost 13 bases, V lost 1 base, and 10 bases had no gene match.

This chain uses TRBV6-5 with TRBJ2-1; D uncertain. The CDR3 is 16 residues long. Trimming removed 0 bases from V and 0 bases from J, with 9 bases in between. Germline V gene data show CDR1 as MNHEY and CDR2 as SVGAGI. CDR3 sequence reads: CASSYSSSPSYNEQFF. The CDR3 nucleotides are TGTGCCAGCAGTTACTCGTCGTCACCCTCCTACAATGAGCAGTTCTTC.

This chain links TRBV9 with TRBJ2-4; 11 nucleotides match TRBD1. Per the germline V gene, CDR1 is SGDLS and CDR2 is YYNGEE. This CDR3 has 14 residues. The junction had 4 bases not matched to a gene; V was cut back by 4 bases and J by 7 bases. For the CDR3, the DNA is TGTGCCAGCAGCTCAAGGGACAGGGGGAACATTCAGTACTTC. Its protein is CASSSRDRGNIQYF.

V usage is TRBV5-4 and J usage is TRBJ2-5, with 10 nucleotides matching TRBD2. This CDR3 contains 16 residues. V gave up 4 bases and J gave up 5 bases; unmatched junction bases: 11. Germline CDR1 SGHNT, CDR2 YYREEE (reference sequence). The CDR3 region is CASSPGRLAGVETQYF. Written as DNA, the CDR3 is TGTGCCAGCAGCCCAGGTCGCCTAGCGGGAGTGGAGACCCAGTACTTC.

The V and J genes are TRBV7-9 and TRBJ2-3; D gene ambiguous. Trimming left V 1 base short and J 2 bases short, with 19 bases between. Germline V CDR1 and CDR2: SEHNR, FQNEAQ (reference sequence). This CDR3 spans 18 amino acids. The CDR3 protein is CASSLVFSPRPVTDTQYF. The CDR3 nucleotides are TGTGCCAGCAGCTTAGTCTTTTCCCCCCGGCCGGTCACAGATACGCAGTATTTT.

The chain carries TRBV15 and TRBJ1-5; 7 nucleotides agree with TRBD1. V lost 4 bases, J lost 9 bases, and 15 bases stayed unmatched. CDR3 size: 16 residues. Germline CDR1 and CDR2: LNHNV and YYDKDF (reference sequence). CDR3 in amino acids: CATSTETTGAALPQHF. The CDR3 DNA sequence: TGTGCCACCAGCACCGAAACTACAGGGGCGGCGTTGCCCCAGCATTTT.

The chain couples TRBV7-9 to TRBJ2-6; the D is unclear. Germline V gene data show CDR1 as SEHNR and CDR2 as FQNEAQ (reference sequence). CDR3 length equals 18 residues. Trimming left V 5 bases short and J 0 bases short, with 17 bases between. The CDR3 is CASSPRAAASSGANVLTF. The CDR3 nucleotides are TGTGCCAGCAGCCCCCGGGCAGCTGCCAGCTCTGGGGCCAACGTCCTGACTTTC.

The rearrangement uses TRBV7-9 and TRBJ1-2, with 7 bases that match TRBD1. The CDR3 runs to 13 residues. The trim removed 4 bases at V and 8 bases at J, leaving 7 bases unmatched. The V gene's germline CDR1 is SEHNR and CDR2 FQNEAQ (reference sequence). CDR3 in amino acids: CASSSTGVGGYTF. CDR3 nucleotides: TGTGCCAGCAGCTCCACAGGGGTTGGAGGCTACACCTTC.

The chain combines TRBV5-6 with TRBJ2-3; D ambiguous. In germline, CDR1 is SGHDT, CDR2 YYEEEE. The CDR3 is 14 amino acids. Deletions cut 0 bases from V and 5 bases from J, with 10 bases between. The CDR3 bases are TGTGCCAGCAGCTTGGTCGAGGCCAGAGATACGCAGTATTTT. Its protein is CASSLVEARDTQYF.

Turning to this clone: Distinct nucleotide sequences in the sample also encode this CDR3. This chain connects TRBV18 to TRBJ2-7; a weak D match, TRBD1 (6 bases). The CDR3 is 14 residues long. V was clipped by 3 bases and J by 0 bases, with 9 bases between them. The germline V gene encodes CDR1 KGHSH and CDR2 LQKENI. CDR3 sequence reads: CASSPGDTSYEQYF. CDR3 DNA sequence: TGTGCCAGCTCACCGGGGGACACCTCCTACGAGCAGTACTTC.

The genes are TRBV5-6 and TRBJ1-4, with a weak D call TRBD1 (6 bases). Germline CDR1 and CDR2: SGHDT and YYEEEE. This CDR3 spans 16 amino acids. The V gene lost 4 bases and the J gene lost 5 bases, with 18 bases spanning the gap. The CDR3 coding sequence is TGTGCCAGCAGCCTTCAGACAGGCCGCTTAAATGAAAAACTGTTTTTT. Protein sequence: CASSLQTGRLNEKLFF.

This chain links TRBV6-5 with TRBJ2-7, with TRBD2 as a possible D gene (5 bases). Germline assignment: CDR1 MNHEY and CDR2 SVGAGI. The CDR3 loop spans 13 amino acids. Trimming took off 2 bases at V and 13 bases at J, with 18 bases between the two ends. The CDR3: CASSYSGRAELYF. CDR3 DNA sequence: TGTGCCAGCAGTTACAGTGGGAGAGCCGAATTATACTTC.